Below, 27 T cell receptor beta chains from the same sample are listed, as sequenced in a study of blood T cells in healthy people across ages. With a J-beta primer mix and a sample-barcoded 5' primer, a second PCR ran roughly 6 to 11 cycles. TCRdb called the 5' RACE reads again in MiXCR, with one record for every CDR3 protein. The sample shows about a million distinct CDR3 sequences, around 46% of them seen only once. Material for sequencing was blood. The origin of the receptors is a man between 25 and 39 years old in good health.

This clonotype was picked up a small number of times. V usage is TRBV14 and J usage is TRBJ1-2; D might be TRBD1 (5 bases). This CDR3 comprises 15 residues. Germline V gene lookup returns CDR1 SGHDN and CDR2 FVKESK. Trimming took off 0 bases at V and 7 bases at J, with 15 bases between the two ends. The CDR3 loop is CASSQDQGRAVGYTF. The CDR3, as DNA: TGTGCCAGCAGCCAAGATCAGGGCAGGGCGGTTGGCTACACCTTC.

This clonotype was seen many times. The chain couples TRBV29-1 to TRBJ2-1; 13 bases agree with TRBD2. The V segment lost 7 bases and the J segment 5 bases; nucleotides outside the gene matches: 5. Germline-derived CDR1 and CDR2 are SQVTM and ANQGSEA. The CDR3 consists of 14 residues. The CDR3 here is CSAKTSGGHNEQFF. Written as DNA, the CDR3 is TGCAGCGCCAAGACTAGCGGGGGGCACAATGAGCAGTTCTTC.

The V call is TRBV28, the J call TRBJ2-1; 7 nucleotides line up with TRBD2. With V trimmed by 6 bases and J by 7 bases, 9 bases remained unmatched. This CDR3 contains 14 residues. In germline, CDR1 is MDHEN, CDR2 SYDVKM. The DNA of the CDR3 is TGTGCCAGCAGCCTGGGGGACTACGGTAATGAGCAGTTCTTC. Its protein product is CASSLGDYGNEQFF.

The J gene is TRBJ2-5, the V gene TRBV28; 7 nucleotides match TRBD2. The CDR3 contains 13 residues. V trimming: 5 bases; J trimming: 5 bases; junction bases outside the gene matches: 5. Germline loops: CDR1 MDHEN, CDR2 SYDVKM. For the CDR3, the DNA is TGTGCCAGCAGTCACTCCGGGGGGGAGACCCAGTACTTC. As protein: CASSHSGGETQYF.

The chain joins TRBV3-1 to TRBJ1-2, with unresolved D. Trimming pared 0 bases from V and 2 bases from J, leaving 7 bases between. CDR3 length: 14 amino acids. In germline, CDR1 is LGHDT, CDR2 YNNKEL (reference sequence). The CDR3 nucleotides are TGTGCCAGCAGCCAAGAGGGGTTAAACTATGGCTACACCTTC. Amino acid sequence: CASSQEGLNYGYTF.

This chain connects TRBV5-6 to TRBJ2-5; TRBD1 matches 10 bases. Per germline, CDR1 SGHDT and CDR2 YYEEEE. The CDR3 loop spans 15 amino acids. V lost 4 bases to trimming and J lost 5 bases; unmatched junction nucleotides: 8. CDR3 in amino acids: CASSKDRGQAETQYF. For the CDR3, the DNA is TGTGCCAGCAGCAAAGACAGGGGGCAAGCGGAGACCCAGTACTTC.

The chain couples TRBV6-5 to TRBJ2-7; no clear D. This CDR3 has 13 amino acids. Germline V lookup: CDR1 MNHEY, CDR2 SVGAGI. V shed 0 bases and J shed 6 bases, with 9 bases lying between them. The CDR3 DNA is TGTGCCAGCAGTTACTCATGGGGTATCGAGCAGTACTTC. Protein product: CASSYSWGIEQYF.

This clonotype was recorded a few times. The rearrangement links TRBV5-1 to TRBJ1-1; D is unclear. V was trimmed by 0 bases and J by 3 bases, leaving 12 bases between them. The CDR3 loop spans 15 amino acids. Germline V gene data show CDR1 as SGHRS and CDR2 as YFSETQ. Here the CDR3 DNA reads TGCGCCAGCAGCTTGGATGCAGGTCCGTACACTGAAGCTTTCTTT. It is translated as CASSLDAGPYTEAFF.

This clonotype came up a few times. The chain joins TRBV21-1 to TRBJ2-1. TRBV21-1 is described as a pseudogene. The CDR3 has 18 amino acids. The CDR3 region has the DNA TGTGCCAGCAGCACATCGTCCGACAACTTACTTTCCTACAATGAGCAGTTCTTC. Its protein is CASSTSSDNLLSYNEQFF.

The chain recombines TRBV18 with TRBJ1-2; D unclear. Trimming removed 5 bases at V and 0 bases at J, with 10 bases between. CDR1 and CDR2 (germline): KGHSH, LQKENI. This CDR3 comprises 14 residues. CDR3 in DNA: TGTGCCAGCTCAGATCTTACAGCTAACTATGGCTACACCTTC. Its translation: CASSDLTANYGYTF. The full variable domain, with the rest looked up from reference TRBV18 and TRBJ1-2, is NAGVMQNPRHLVRRRGQEARLRCSPMKGHSHVYWYRQLPEEGLKFMVYLQKENIIDESGMPKERFSAEFPKEGPSILRIQQVVRGDSAAYFCASSDLTANYGYTFGSGTRLTVV.

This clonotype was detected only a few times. The CDR3 region has the DNA TGTGCCAGCAGCGAGGACAGGGGGCCGTACGAGCAGTACTTC. Protein product: CASSEDRGPYEQYF. The chain uses TRBV9 and TRBJ2-7; 11 positions match TRBD1. CDR3 size: 14 residues. From germline, CDR1 is SGDLS and CDR2 YYNGEE. The V segment lost 3 bases and the J segment 4 bases; nucleotides outside the gene matches: 3.

The CDR3 protein is CASSQWEADTQYF. DNA of the CDR3: TGTGCCAGCAGCCAATGGGAGGCGGATACGCAGTATTTT. The chain is built from TRBV3-1 and TRBJ2-3; tentatively, D is TRBD2 (6 bases). This CDR3 is built from 13 residues. Germline V CDR1 and CDR2: LGHDT, YNNKEL (reference sequence). V was cut by 2 bases and J by 6 bases, with 9 bases left in between.

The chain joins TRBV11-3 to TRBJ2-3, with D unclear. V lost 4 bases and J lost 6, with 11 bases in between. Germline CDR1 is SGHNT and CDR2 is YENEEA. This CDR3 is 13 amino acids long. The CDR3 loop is CASSSLSYDTQYF. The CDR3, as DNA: TGTGCCAGCAGCTCCTTGTCATACGATACGCAGTATTTT.

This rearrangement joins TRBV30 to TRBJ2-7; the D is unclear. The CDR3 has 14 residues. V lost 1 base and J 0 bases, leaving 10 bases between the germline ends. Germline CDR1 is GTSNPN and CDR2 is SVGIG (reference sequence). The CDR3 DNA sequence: TGTGCCTGGAGTGAGCCGGAAACCTCCTACGAGCAGTACTTC. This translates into CAWSEPETSYEQYF.

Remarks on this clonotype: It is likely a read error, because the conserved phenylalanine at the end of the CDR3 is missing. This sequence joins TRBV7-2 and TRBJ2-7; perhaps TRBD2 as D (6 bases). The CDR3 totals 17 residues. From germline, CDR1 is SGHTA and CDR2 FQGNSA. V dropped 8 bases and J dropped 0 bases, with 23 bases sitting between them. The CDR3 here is CASPTPVLGLFSYEQYS. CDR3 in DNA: TGTGCCAGCCCAACTCCAGTTTTGGGACTGTTCTCCTACGAGCAGTACTCC.

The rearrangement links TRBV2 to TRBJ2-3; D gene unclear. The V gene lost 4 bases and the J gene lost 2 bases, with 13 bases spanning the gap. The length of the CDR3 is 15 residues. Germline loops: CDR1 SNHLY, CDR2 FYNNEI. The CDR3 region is CASSGLSRNTDTQYF. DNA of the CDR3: TGTGCCAGCAGTGGATTAAGTCGGAACACAGATACGCAGTATTTT.

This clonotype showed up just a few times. The CDR3 loop reads CASSRPGEYQETQYF. The CDR3 DNA follows: TGTGCCAGTAGTCGCCCAGGAGAGTACCAAGAGACCCAGTACTTC. The rearrangement uses TRBV19 and TRBJ2-5; no reliable D call. V lost 5 bases to trimming and J lost 0 bases, with 13 bases between them. The CDR3 is made up of 15 amino acids. The germline V gene has CDR1 LNHDA and CDR2 SQIVND (reference sequence).

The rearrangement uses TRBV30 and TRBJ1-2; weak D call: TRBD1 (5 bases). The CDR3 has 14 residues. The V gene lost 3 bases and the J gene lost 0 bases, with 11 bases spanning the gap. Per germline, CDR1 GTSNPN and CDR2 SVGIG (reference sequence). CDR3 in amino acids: CAWRPRGSNYGYTF. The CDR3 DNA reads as TGTGCCTGGAGGCCTAGGGGCTCTAACTATGGCTACACCTTC.

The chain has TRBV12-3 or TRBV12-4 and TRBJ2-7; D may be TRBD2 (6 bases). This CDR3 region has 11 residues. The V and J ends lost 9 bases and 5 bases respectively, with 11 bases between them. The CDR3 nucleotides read TGTGCCAGTCGGGAGTTCAACGAGCAGTACTTC. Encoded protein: CASREFNEQYF.

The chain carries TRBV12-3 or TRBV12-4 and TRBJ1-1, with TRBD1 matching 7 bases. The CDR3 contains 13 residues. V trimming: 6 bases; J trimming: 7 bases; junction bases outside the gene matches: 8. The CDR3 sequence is CASRTTGIGEAFF. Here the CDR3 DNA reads TGTGCCAGCAGGACGACAGGGATCGGTGAAGCTTTCTTT.

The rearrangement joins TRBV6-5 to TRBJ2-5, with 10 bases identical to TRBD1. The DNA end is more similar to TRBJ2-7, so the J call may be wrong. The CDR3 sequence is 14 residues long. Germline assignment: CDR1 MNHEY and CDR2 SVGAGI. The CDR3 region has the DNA TGTGCCAGCAGTTACAATGGACAGGGGGGCGAGCAGTACTTC. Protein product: CASSYNGQGGEQYF.

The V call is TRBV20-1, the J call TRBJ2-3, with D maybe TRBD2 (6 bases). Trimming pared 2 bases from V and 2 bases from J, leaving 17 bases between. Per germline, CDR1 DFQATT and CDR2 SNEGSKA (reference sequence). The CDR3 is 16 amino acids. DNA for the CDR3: TGCAGTGCTAGACAAATGGTCGGAGGGGTCACAGATACGCAGTATTTT. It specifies CSARQMVGGVTDTQYF.

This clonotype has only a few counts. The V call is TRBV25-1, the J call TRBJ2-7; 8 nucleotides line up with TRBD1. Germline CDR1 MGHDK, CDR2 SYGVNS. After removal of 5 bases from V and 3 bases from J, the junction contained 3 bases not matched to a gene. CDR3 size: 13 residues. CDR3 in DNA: TGTGCCAGCAGTACCACAGGGGGCTACGAGCAGTACTTC. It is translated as CASSTTGGYEQYF.

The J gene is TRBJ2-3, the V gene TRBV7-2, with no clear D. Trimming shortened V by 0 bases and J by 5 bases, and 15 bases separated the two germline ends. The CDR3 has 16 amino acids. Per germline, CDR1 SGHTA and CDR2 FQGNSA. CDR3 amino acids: CASSLAPQIPGDTQYF. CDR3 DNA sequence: TGTGCCAGCAGCTTAGCTCCACAGATTCCCGGAGATACGCAGTATTTT.

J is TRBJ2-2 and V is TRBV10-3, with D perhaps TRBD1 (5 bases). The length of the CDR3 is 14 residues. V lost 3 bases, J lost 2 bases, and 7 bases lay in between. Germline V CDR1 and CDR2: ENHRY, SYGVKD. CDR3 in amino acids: CAISEGANTGELFF. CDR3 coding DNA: TGTGCCATCAGTGAAGGGGCTAACACCGGGGAGCTGTTTTTT.

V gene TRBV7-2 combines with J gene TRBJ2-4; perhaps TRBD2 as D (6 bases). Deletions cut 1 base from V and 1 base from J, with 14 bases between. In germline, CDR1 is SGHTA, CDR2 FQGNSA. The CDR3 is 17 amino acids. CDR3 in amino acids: CASSLVGGAGAKNIQYF. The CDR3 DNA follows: TGTGCCAGCAGCTTAGTTGGCGGGGCGGGTGCCAAAAACATTCAGTACTTC.

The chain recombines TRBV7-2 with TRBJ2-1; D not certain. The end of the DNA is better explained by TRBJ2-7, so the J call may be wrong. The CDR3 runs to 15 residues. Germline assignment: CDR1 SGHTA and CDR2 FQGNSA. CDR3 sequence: CASSPARLSYNEQYF. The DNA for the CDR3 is TGTGCCAGCAGCCCGGCACGGTTATCCTACAATGAGCAGTACTTC.